These T cell receptor beta chains were read from a single sample in a study of T-cell memory formation after mild COVID-19. TCRdb re-called the 5' RACE reads with MiXCR, one entry per CDR3 protein. Among roughly 350,000 distinct CDR3 sequences listed, approximately 29% were seen once. Sequencing was performed on PBMCs or a T cell subset sorted from them (not recorded which). The receptors originated from an adult woman who had mild COVID-19 (a few samples of this study predate the infection). Cell type and time point are not known. Both conserved end residues are part of each CDR3. The D gene is left open where the match is weak. Not all rows give a size; the values are once, few, many and, for expanded clones, a class.

TGCGCCAGCCGCAGCTGGGTCGGGGTAAGACGCGAGCAGTACTTC CASRSWVGVRREQYF TRBV5-1 many . TRBJ2-7
TGTGCCAGCAGTTTAAAGCCTAATGTCGGCTCCTACGAGCAGTACTTC CASSLKPNVGSYEQYF TRBV27 few . TRBJ2-7
TGTGCCAGCAGCGTACTGTGGGGGGAGACCCAGTACTTC CASSVLWGETQYF TRBV9 many . TRBJ2-5
TGTGCCAGCAGTTCGAAAGGGGTACCGAGGGGCAGGCCTAACATTCAGTACTTC CASSSKGVPRGRPNIQYF TRBV6-5 . . TRBJ2-4
TGTGCCAGCAGCATCGGACCCTCAACTAATGAAAAACTGTTTTTT CASSIGPSTNEKLFF TRBV5-5 few . TRBJ1-4
TGTGCCAGCAGCTTCAACAGGGGGGTTTCCTACGAGCAGTACTTC CASSFNRGVSYEQYF TRBV7-8 . TRBD1 TRBJ2-7
TGCGCCAGCAGTCAGTACAGGGCCCTCACTGAAGCTTTCTTT CASSQYRALTEAFF TRBV23-1 . . TRBJ1-1
TGTGCCAGCAGCTTAGGGCCTAGCGGGCCCCCCGGAGCCTACAATGAGCAGTTCTTC CASSLGPSGPPGAYNEQFF TRBV7-8 few TRBD2 TRBJ2-1
TGTGCGACACAGGGGGTTGGTGAAGCTTTCTTT CATQGVGEAFF TRBV6-5 . TRBD1 TRBJ1-1
TGCGCCAGCAGACAGGGGGCCGACACTGAAGCTTTCTTT CASRQGADTEAFF TRBV5-1 . TRBD1 TRBJ1-1
TGTGCCAGCAGCTTGATCGAGGGACAGGGACTTAACTATGGCTACACCTTC CASSLIEGQGLNYGYTF TRBV5-6 . TRBD1 TRBJ1-2
TGTGCCAGCTCACCACTGAGGGGAGAGACCCAGTACTTC CASSPLRGETQYF TRBV18 . . TRBJ2-5
TGTGCCAGCAACGCCGGGACGGACCCCTACGAGCAGTACTTC CASNAGTDPYEQYF TRBV7-9 . . TRBJ2-7
TGTGCCAGCAGCCGTAGCGGGGGGGGGACCACCGGGGAGCTGTTTTTT CASSRSGGGTTGELFF TRBV3-1 . TRBD2 TRBJ2-2
TGTGCCAGCAGTTTCGGTGCGGGAGTAGATACGCAGTATTTT CASSFGAGVDTQYF TRBV12-3/TRBV12-4 few TRBD2 TRBJ2-3
TGTGCCAGCAGCGTAGCGGGAGGCCGAGAGGGGGAGCAGTACTTC CASSVAGGREGEQYF TRBV9 . TRBD2 TRBJ2-7
TGTGCCAGCAGTTTCCTAGCGGGGGATGAGCAGTTCTTC CASSFLAGDEQFF TRBV12-3/TRBV12-4 . TRBD2 TRBJ2-1
TGCGCCAGCAGCTCGGACACAATTGGGACAGGCGATGAGCAGTTCTTC CASSSDTIGTGDEQFF TRBV5-1 . TRBD1 TRBJ2-1
TGCAGCGTTGTTGTGGACAGGGGGAGAAGCAATCAGACCCAGCATTTT CSVVVDRGRSNQTQHF TRBV29-1 . TRBD1 TRBJ1-5
TGTGCCAGTAGTATCCATGAAACGGGCTACTCTGGGGCCAACGTCCTGACTTTC CASSIHETGYSGANVLTF TRBV19 few . TRBJ2-6
TGCGCCAGCAGCACACAGGGGGACACTGAAGCTTTCTTT CASSTQGDTEAFF TRBV5-1 . TRBD1 TRBJ1-1
TGTGCCAGCAGTCTCGGGGCACGCCTTAGGAACACTGAAGCTTTCTTT CASSLGARLRNTEAFF TRBV12-3/TRBV12-4 . . TRBJ1-1
TGTGCCAGCAGCTTACTTAGCGGGGCCGGTCAGACCCAGTACTTC CASSLLSGAGQTQYF TRBV7-9 . TRBD2 TRBJ2-5
TGTGCCAGCAGCTCTCCGAACACTGAAGCTTTCTTT CASSSPNTEAFF TRBV7-8 . . TRBJ1-1
TGTGCCTGGGAACCTTGGACAGGGGTAGGCTACACCTTC CAWEPWTGVGYTF TRBV30 . TRBD1 TRBJ1-2
TGTGCCAGCAGCTTGAGAGTAGCCCTCCCCTACGAGCAGTACTTC CASSLRVALPYEQYF TRBV5-5 . . TRBJ2-7
TGTGCCAGCAGTTTCGCGGGACATCTCTACGAGCAGTACTTC CASSFAGHLYEQYF TRBV12-3/TRBV12-4 few . TRBJ2-7
TGTGCCAGCAGCTTGGGACAGACGGCGGGTCAGCCCCAGCATTTT CASSLGQTAGQPQHF TRBV7-9 . TRBD1 TRBJ1-5
TGTGCCAGCAGCCAGCTAGCGGGAGGGGGTGAGCAGTTCTTC CASSQLAGGGEQFF TRBV4-2 few TRBD2 TRBJ2-1
TGTGCCAGCAGCTTAGACGGAAACAATCAGCCCCAGCATTTT CASSLDGNNQPQHF TRBV7-8 few . TRBJ1-5
TGCGCCAGCAGCCTAGATTGGGGGTCAAACTACGAGCAGTACTTC CASSLDWGSNYEQYF TRBV5-1 few . TRBJ2-7
TGTGCCAGCAGCTCCCTGGGGGAGAGCTTTGGTTCACCCCTCCACTTT CASSSLGESFGSPLHF TRBV7-3 . . TRBJ1-6
TGCAGCGTTGAAGATCGGGGGAGAGGCTACGAGCAGTACTTC CSVEDRGRGYEQYF TRBV29-1 . . TRBJ2-7
TGTGCCAGCAGCACTTGGGACAGGCAGAATCAGCCCCAGCATTTT CASSTWDRQNQPQHF TRBV5-6 . TRBD1 TRBJ1-5
TGTGCCAGCAGCACAGGCAGAAGCTCCTACAATGAGCAGTTCTTC CASSTGRSSYNEQFF TRBV7-9 few . TRBJ2-1
TGTGCCAGCAGTTACCAAAGCGGGGACAGGGTCGATGAGCAGTTCTTC CASSYQSGDRVDEQFF TRBV6-5 few TRBD1 TRBJ2-1
TGTGCCAGCAGCCCCGGGCCCCGAGGGGGCAATCAGCCCCAGCATTTT CASSPGPRGGNQPQHF TRBV7-8 few . TRBJ1-5
TGCGCCAGCAGCCAAGAACTAGCGGTTCTTGCCTACGAGCAGTACTTC CASSQELAVLAYEQYF TRBV4-3 few TRBD2 TRBJ2-7
TGCAGCGTAGGATATGGGGCTAGCGGATCAGATACGCAGTATTTT CSVGYGASGSDTQYF TRBV29-1 many TRBD2 TRBJ2-3
TGCAGTGCCACCGACAGGGGAATTTATGGCAATCAGCCCCAGCATTTT CSATDRGIYGNQPQHF TRBV20-1 many TRBD1 TRBJ1-5
TGTGCCAGCAGTTATAAACAGGGAGACTTCTACACCTTC CASSYKQGDFYTF TRBV6-5 few . TRBJ1-2
TGTGCCAGCAGCTTAGCGCCTAGCTGGGAGACCCAGTACTTC CASSLAPSWETQYF TRBV7-2 . . TRBJ2-5
TGCAGTGCTAGAAGCGACTCCTACTACGAGCAGTACTTC CSARSDSYYEQYF TRBV20-1 . . TRBJ2-7
TGTGCCAGCTCACTCCAAGCGGGGCTAACCTACAATGAGCAGTTCTTC CASSLQAGLTYNEQFF TRBV18 . TRBD2 TRBJ2-1
TGCGCCAGCAGCTTGGTGGAAAGCTCATACGGTGCCTATGGCTACACCTTC CASSLVESSYGAYGYTF TRBV5-1 few . TRBJ1-2
TGTGCCAGCAGCATACCGGGGCAGGTGGTTTTCTTT CASSIPGQVVFF TRBV13 . . TRBJ1-1
TGTGCCTGGAGTGAAGGGATCAATCAGCCCCAGCATTTT CAWSEGINQPQHF TRBV30 . . TRBJ1-5
TGTGCCAGCAGCTTAAAGGTTATAAACACTGAAGCTTTCTTT CASSLKVINTEAFF TRBV7-9 once . TRBJ1-1
TGTGCCAGCAGCCGTCGGGGGGCCGGATTGCAGTACTTC CASSRRGAGLQYF TRBV7-2 once . TRBJ2-7
TGTGCTAGCAGCTTGCAACTAGCTCCACCCTACAATGAGCAGTTCTTC CASSLQLAPPYNEQFF TRBV7-7 many . TRBJ2-1
TGTGCCAGCAGCCCTACGACAGGGGCGGGAAATGAGCAGTTCTTC CASSPTTGAGNEQFF TRBV11-2 few TRBD1 TRBJ2-1
TGTGCCAGCAGCTTTACCCTGAACACTGAAGCTTTCTTT CASSFTLNTEAFF TRBV7-9 few . TRBJ1-1
TGTGCCAGCAGCCCCAGGAGTAATGAGCAGTTCTTC CASSPRSNEQFF TRBV6-5 . . TRBJ2-1
TGTGCCAGCAGCCTCCGGACTGGGGCCAACGTCCTGACTTTC CASSLRTGANVLTF TRBV7-9 . . TRBJ2-6
TGTGCCAGCAGCTTAAGGGGACTAGCGGACTCCCAGGGGACAGATACGCAGTATTTT CASSLRGLADSQGTDTQYF TRBV7-3 few TRBD2 TRBJ2-3
TGTGCCAGCAGCTCGAATTCGGCAGGGTACTACGAGCAGTACTTC CASSSNSAGYYEQYF TRBV7-8 . . TRBJ2-7
TGTGCCAGCAGCCCCGGACTAGCGGGAGGGATTGGGGAGCTGTTTTTT CASSPGLAGGIGELFF TRBV7-3 . TRBD2 TRBJ2-2
TGTGCCAGCAGTGACAGGGCCCAAGAGACCCAGTACTTC CASSDRAQETQYF TRBV27 . TRBD1 TRBJ2-5